This TCR beta chain was recorded in a study of blood T cell repertoires in COVID-19. V dropped 4 bases and J dropped 5 bases, with 21 bases sitting between them. The length of the CDR3 is 16 residues. Germline V gene lookup returns CDR1 MNHNS and CDR2 SASEGT. This table comes from immunoSEQ multiplex PCR, and its TCRdb copy is limited to in-frame clones, with some not included. The sample carries fewer than 60,000 clones, 84% recorded once. The rearrangement joins TRBV6-1 to TRBJ2-7; D is possibly TRBD1 (6 bases). The sequence came from a woman over 75 with acute or convalescent COVID-19. The specimen sequenced was peripheral blood. The CDR3 coding sequence is TGTGCCAGCAGTGGGCGCGGTGGGGGCGCTGGTCACGAGCAGTACTTC. This codes for CASSGRGGGAGHEQYF.